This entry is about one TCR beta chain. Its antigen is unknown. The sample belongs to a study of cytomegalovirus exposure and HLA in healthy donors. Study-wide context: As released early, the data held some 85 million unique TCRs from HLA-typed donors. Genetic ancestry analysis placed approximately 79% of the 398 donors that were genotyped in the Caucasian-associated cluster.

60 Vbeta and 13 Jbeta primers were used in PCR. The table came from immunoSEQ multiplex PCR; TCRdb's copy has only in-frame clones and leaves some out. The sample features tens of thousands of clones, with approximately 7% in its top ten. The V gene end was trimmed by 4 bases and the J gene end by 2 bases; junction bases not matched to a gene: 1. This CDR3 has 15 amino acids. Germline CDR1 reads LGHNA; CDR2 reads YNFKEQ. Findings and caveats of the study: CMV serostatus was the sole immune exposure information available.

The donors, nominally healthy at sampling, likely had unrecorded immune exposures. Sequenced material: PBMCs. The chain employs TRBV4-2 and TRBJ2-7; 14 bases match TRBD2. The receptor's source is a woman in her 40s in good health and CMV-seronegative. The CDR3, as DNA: TGTGCCAGCAGCCTGGGACTAGCGGGGGCCTACGAGCAGTACTTC. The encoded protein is CASSLGLAGAYEQYF.